These T cell receptor beta chains were read from a single sample in a study of identical twins. TCRdb re-analysed the 5' RACE reads in MiXCR, keeping a single row per CDR3 protein. Of 350,000 to 450,000 distinct CDR3 sequences listed, 18% are singletons. The source material was naive T cells sorted from blood. These receptors all stem from a man aged 45-65 years in good health. Both conserved end residues are trimmed from each CDR3.

v_gene: TRBV12-3/TRBV12-4; j_gene: TRBJ1-1; CDR3aa: ASRRHSDTEAF
v_gene: TRBV5-1; j_gene: TRBJ1-1; CDR3aa: ASSRIAGVGTEAF
v_gene: TRBV19; j_gene: TRBJ2-1; CDR3aa: ASSPLSDPRNEQF
v_gene: TRBV9; j_gene: TRBJ2-2; CDR3aa: ASSVSRDRPLINTGELF
v_gene: TRBV6-2/TRBV6-3; j_gene: TRBJ1-1; CDR3aa: ASSWDRVSTEAF
v_gene: TRBV6-5; j_gene: TRBJ1-1; CDR3aa: ASSYQTGQGAAMNTEAF
v_gene: TRBV24-1; j_gene: TRBJ2-5; CDR3aa: ATSRGSGLEETQY
v_gene: TRBV6-2/TRBV6-3; j_gene: TRBJ1-1; CDR3aa: ASSLDGTGFVTEAF
v_gene: TRBV20-1; j_gene: TRBJ2-3; CDR3aa: SARGDGTSGSMLDTQY
v_gene: TRBV5-1; j_gene: TRBJ1-4; CDR3aa: ASSRDRGRTNEKLF
v_gene: TRBV7-9; j_gene: TRBJ2-7; CDR3aa: ASSPGQGALYEQY
v_gene: TRBV2; j_gene: TRBJ2-1; CDR3aa: ASKVGHSASSYNEQF
v_gene: TRBV28; j_gene: TRBJ2-1; CDR3aa: ASSPGQGFDEQF
v_gene: TRBV20-1; j_gene: TRBJ1-5; CDR3aa: SASYRTGDWHQPQH
v_gene: TRBV10-3; j_gene: TRBJ2-3; CDR3aa: ATQLRGDTDTQY
v_gene: TRBV29-1; j_gene: TRBJ2-5; CDR3aa: SAISGAETQY
v_gene: TRBV20-1; j_gene: TRBJ1-5; CDR3aa: SARDQGGYQPQH
v_gene: TRBV27; j_gene: TRBJ2-7; CDR3aa: ASSLRGSEQY
v_gene: TRBV29-1; j_gene: TRBJ2-7; CDR3aa: SVVWYEGTLYEQY
v_gene: TRBV7-8; j_gene: TRBJ2-7; CDR3aa: ASSPYGTGTYEQY
v_gene: TRBV28; j_gene: TRBJ2-5; CDR3aa: ASRSIKARRQETQY
v_gene: TRBV12-3/TRBV12-4; j_gene: TRBJ2-7; CDR3aa: ASSLSVGGAYEQY
v_gene: TRBV5-6; j_gene: TRBJ2-3; CDR3aa: ASSPIGTTDTDTQY
v_gene: TRBV6-5; j_gene: TRBJ2-1; CDR3aa: ASSYSTLPGTGTYNEQF